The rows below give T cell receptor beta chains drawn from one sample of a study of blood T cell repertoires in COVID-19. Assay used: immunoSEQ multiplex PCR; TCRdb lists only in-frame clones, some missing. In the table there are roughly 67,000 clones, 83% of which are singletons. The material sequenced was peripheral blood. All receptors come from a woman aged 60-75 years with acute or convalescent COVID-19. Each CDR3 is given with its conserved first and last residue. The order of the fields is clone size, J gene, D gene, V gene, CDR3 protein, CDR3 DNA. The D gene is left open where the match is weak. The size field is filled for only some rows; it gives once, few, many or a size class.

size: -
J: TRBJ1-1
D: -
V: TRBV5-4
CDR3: CASSADIKTEAFF
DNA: TGTGCCAGCAGCGCGGACATAAAGACTGAAGCTTTCTTT

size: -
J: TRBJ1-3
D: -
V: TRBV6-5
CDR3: CASNPTGVNGNTIYF
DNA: TGTGCCAGCAATCCGACAGGCGTGAATGGAAACACCATATATTTT

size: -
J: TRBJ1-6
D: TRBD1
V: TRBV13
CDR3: CASSSSRQGRRNSPLHF
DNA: TGTGCCAGCAGCTCGTCCCGACAGGGGCGCCGCAATTCACCCCTCCACTTT

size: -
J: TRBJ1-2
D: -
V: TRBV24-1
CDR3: CATSDDDRFYGYTF
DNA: TGTGCCACCAGTGATGATGACAGGTTCTATGGCTACACCTTC

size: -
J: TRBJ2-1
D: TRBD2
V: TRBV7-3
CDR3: CASSLPSGGAYNEQFF
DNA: TGTGCCAGCAGCCTGCCGAGCGGGGGCGCCTACAATGAGCAGTTCTTC

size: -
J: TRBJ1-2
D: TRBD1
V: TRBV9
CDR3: CASSPGAGTGSNYGYTF
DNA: TGTGCCAGCAGCCCGGGGGCCGGGACAGGGTCTAACTATGGCTACACCTTC

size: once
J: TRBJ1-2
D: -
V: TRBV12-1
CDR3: CASSSRVGYGYTF
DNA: TGTGCCAGCAGCTCACGGGTGGGCTATGGCTACACCTTC

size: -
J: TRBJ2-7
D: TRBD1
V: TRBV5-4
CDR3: CASSLGGTGSTQQYF
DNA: TGTGCCAGCAGCTTGGGGGGGACAGGGTCTACGCAGCAGTACTTC

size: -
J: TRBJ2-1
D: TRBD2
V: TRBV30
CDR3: CAWRGMSGGSSYNEQFF
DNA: TGTGCCTGGAGGGGGATGAGCGGGGGTAGCTCCTACAATGAGCAGTTCTTC

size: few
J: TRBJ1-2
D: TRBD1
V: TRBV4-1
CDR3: CASSPDREAYGYTF
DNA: TGCGCCAGCAGCCCGGACAGGGAGGCCTATGGCTACACCTTC

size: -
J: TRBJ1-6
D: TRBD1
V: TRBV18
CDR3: CASSPGTGYNSPLHF
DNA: TGTGCCAGCTCACCAGGGACAGGGTATAATTCACCCCTCCACTTT